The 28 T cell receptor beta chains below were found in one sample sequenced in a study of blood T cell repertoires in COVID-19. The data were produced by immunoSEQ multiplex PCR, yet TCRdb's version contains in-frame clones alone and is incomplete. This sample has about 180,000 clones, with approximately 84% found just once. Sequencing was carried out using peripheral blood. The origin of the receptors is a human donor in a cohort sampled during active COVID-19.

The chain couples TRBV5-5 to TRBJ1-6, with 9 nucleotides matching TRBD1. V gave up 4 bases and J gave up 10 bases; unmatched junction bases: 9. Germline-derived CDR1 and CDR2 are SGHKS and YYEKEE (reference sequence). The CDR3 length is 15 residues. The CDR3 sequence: CASSQDRGVRSPLHF. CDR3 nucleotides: TGTGCCAGCAGCCAAGACAGGGGGGTACGGTCACCCCTCCACTTT.

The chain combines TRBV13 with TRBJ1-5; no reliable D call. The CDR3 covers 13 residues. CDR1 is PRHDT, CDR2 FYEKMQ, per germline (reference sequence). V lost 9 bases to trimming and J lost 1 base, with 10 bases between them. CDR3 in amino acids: CASGAGSNQPQHF. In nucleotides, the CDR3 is TGTGCCAGTGGCGCGGGGAGCAATCAGCCCCAGCATTTT.

Here the CDR3 DNA reads TGTGCCAGCAGCGAAGGGGGCACTGGGGTGTCCCTCCACTTT. It encodes CASSEGGTGVSLHF. The J gene is TRBJ1-6, the V gene TRBV7-9; 7 positions match TRBD1. The CDR3 runs to 14 residues. J lost 14 bases, V lost 5 bases, and 12 bases had no gene match. CDR1 SEHNR and CDR2 FQNEAQ come from the germline V gene (reference sequence).

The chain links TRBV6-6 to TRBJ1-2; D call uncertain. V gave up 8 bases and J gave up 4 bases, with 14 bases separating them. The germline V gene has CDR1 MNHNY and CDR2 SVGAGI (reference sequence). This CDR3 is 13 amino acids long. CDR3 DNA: TGTGCCAGCTCCCCCGAGGGTATCTATGGCTACACCTTC. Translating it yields CASSPEGIYGYTF.

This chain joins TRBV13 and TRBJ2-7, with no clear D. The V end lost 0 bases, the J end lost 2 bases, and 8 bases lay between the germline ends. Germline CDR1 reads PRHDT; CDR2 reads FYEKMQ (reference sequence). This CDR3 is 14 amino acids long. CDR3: CASSLGRFAYEQYF. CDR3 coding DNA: TGTGCCAGCAGCTTAGGTCGGTTTGCCTACGAGCAGTACTTC. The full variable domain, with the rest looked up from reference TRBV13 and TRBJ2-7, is AAGVIQSPRHLIKEKRETATLKCYPIPRHDTVYWYQQGPGQDPQFLISFYEKMQSDKGSIPDRFSAQQFSDYHSELNMSSLELGDSALYFCASSLGRFAYEQYFGPGTRLTVT.

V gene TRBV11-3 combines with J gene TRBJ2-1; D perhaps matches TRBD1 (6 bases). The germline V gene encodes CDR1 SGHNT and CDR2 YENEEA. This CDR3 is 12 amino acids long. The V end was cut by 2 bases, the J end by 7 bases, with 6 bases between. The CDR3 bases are TGTGCCAGCAGCTTACAGGGGAATGAGCAGTTCTTC. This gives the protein CASSLQGNEQFF.

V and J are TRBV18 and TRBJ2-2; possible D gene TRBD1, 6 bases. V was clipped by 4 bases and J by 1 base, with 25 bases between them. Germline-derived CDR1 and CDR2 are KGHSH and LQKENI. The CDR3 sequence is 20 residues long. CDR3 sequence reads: CASSRLRTGTQQGNTGELFF. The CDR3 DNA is TGTGCCAGCTCACGACTAAGAACCGGGACCCAACAGGGGAACACCGGGGAGCTGTTTTTT.

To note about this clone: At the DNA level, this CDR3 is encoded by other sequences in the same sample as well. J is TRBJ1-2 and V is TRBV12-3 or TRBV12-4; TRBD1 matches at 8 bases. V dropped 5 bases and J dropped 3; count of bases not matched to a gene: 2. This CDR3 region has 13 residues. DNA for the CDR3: TGTGCCAGCAGTCTGACAGGGGACTATGGCTACACCTTC. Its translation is CASSLTGDYGYTF.

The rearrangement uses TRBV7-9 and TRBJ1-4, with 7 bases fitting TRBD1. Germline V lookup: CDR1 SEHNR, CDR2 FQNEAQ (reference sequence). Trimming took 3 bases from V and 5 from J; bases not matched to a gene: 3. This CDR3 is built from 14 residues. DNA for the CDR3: TGTGCCAGCAGCTTGGGGGACAGCAATGAAAAACTGTTTTTT. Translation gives CASSLGDSNEKLFF.

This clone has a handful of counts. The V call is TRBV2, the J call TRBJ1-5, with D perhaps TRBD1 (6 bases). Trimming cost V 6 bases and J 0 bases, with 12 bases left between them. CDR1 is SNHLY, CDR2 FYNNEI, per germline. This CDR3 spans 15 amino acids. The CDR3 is CASRARTDSNQPQHF. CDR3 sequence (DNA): TGTGCCAGCAGGGCCCGGACAGATAGCAATCAGCCCCAGCATTTT.

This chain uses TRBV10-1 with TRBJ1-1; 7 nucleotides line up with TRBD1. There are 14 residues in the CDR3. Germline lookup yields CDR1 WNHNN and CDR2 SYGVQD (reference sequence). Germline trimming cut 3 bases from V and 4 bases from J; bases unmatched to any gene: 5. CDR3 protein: CASSEGGSGTEAFF. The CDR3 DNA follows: TGCGCCAGCAGTGAAGGGGGCTCGGGCACTGAAGCTTTCTTT.

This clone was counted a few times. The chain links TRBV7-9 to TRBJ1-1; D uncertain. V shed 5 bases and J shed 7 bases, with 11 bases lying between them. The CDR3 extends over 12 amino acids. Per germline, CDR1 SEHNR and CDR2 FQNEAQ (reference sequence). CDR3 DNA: TGTGCCAGCAGCCCCTGGGCACGTGAAGCTTTCTTT. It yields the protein CASSPWAREAFF.

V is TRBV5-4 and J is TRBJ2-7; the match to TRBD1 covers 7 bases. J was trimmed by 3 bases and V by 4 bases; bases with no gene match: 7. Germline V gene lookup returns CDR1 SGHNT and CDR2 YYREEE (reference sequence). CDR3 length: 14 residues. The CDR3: CASSPGQKFYEQYF. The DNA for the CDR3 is TGTGCCAGCAGCCCGGGACAGAAATTCTACGAGCAGTACTTC.

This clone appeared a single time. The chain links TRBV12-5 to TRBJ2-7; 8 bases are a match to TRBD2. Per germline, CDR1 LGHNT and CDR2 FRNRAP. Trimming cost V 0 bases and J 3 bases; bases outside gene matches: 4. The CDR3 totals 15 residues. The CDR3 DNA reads TGTGCTAGTGGTTTGGTATATCGGGGGGGCTACGAGCAGTACTTC. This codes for CASGLVYRGGYEQYF.

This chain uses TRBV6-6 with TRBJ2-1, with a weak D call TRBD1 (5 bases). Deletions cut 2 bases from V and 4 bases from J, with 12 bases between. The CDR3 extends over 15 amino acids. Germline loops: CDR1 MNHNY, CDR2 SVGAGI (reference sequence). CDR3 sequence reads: CASSYGATEYNEQFF. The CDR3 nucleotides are TGTGCCAGCAGTTACGGGGCGACGGAATACAATGAGCAGTTCTTC.

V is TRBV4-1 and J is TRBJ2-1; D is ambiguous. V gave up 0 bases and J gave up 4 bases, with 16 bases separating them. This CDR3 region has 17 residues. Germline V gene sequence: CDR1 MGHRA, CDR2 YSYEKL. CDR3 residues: CASSQDVSGLRYNEQFF. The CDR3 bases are TGCGCCAGCAGCCAAGACGTGTCCGGTCTACGGTACAATGAGCAGTTCTTC.

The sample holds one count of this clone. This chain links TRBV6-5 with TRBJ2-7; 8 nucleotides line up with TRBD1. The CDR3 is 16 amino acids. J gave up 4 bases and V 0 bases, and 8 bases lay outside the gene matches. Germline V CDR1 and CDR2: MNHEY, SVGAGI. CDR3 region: CASSYSWDRTLYEQYF. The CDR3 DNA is TGTGCCAGCAGTTACTCGTGGGACAGGACTCTATACGAGCAGTACTTC.

The CDR3 DNA reads TGTGCCAGCAGCGTCCAAGCGGGGGCGTACAATGAGCAGTTCTTC. Translation: CASSVQAGAYNEQFF. The genes are TRBV9 and TRBJ2-1; 8 bases are shared with TRBD2. CDR1 is SGDLS, CDR2 YYNGEE, per germline. Trimming cost V 2 bases and J 4 bases; bases outside gene matches: 5. The CDR3 length is 15 residues.

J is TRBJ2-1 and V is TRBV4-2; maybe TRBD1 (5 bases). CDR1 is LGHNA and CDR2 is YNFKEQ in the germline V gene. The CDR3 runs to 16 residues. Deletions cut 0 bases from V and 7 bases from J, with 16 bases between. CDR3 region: CASSQETGAYRNEQFF. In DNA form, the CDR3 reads TGTGCCAGCAGCCAAGAGACTGGGGCCTACAGGAATGAGCAGTTCTTC.

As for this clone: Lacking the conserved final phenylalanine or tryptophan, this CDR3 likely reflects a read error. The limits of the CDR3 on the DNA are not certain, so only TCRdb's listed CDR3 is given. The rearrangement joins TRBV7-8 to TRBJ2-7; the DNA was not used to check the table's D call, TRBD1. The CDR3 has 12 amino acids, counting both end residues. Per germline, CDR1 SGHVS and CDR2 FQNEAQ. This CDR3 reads CASSLAALPFIL.

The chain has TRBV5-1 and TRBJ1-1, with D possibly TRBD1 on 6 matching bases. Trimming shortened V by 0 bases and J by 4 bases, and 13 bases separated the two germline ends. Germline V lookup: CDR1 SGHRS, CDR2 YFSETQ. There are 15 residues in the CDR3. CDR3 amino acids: CASSLGQGWSTEAFF. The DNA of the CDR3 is TGCGCCAGCAGCTTGGGGCAGGGGTGGAGCACTGAAGCTTTCTTT. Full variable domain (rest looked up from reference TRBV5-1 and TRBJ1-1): KAGVTQTPRYLIKTRGQQVTLSCSPISGHRSVSWYQQTPGQGLQFLFEYFSETQRNKGNFPGRFSGRQFSNSRSEMNVSTLELGDSALYLCASSLGQGWSTEAFFGQGTRLTVV.

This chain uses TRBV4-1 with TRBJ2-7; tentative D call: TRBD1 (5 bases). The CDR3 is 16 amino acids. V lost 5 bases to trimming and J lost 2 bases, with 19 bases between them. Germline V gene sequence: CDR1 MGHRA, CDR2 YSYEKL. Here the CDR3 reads CASSDQVHRLTYEQYF. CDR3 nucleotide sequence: TGCGCCAGCAGCGACCAAGTACACAGGCTAACCTACGAGCAGTACTTC.

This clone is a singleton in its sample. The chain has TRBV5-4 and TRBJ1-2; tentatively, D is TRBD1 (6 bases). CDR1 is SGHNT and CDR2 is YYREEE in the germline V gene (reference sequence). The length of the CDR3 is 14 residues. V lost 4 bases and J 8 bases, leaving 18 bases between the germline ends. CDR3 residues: CASSARRGTGGYTF. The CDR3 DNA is TGTGCCAGCAGCGCCCGAAGGGGGACGGGGGGCTACACCTTC.

CDR3 sequence (DNA): TGTGCCAGCAGCCGCACGGGTCCCTACGAGCAGTACTTC. Protein: CASSRTGPYEQYF. V gene TRBV27 combines with J gene TRBJ2-7; D remains unclear. The CDR3 runs 13 residues. V lost 6 bases to trimming and J lost 2 bases, with 11 bases between them. Looked up from germline, CDR1 is MNHEY and CDR2 is SMNVEV (reference sequence).

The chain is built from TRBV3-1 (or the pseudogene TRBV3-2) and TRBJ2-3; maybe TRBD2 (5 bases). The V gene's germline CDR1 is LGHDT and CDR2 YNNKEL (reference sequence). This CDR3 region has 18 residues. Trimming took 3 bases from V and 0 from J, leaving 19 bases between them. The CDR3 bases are TGTGCCAGCAGCCACAGAACGACCGCGACTATTAGCACAGATACGCAGTATTTT. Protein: CASSHRTTATISTDTQYF.

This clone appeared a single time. DNA of the CDR3: TGTGCTAGTGGTTTGGCTACTGGGACAGCCTCCCCCGGGGAGCTGTTTTTT. This encodes CASGLATGTASPGELFF. This chain connects TRBV12-5 to TRBJ2-2; 7 bases fit TRBD1. V shed 1 base, J shed 6 bases, and the junction held 11 bases outside the gene matches. CDR3 length equals 17 residues. Germline V gene sequence: CDR1 LGHNT, CDR2 FRNRAP.

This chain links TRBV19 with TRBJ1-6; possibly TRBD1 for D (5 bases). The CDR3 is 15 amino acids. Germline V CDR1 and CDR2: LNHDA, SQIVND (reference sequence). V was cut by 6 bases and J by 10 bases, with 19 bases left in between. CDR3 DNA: TGTGCCAGTAGGGTCGCGGCAGCAGGGATCTCACCCCTCCACTTT. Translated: CASRVAAAGISPLHF.

CDR3 sequence reads: CASSLQQGAGELFF. The CDR3 nucleotides are TGTGCCAGCAGCTTGCAACAGGGGGCCGGGGAGCTGTTTTTT. The chain links TRBV5-4 to TRBJ2-2; 8 bases align to TRBD1. Germline trimming cut 1 base from V and 6 bases from J; bases unmatched to any gene: 2. CDR1 SGHNT and CDR2 YYREEE come from the germline V gene (reference sequence). This CDR3 comprises 14 residues.